This T cell receptor (beta chain) was found in a study of CD8 T cells in Susac syndrome. RNA amounts of roughly 0.5 to 1 ug underwent reverse transcription with random hexamers. Multiplex PCR with immunoSEQ amplified the TCR beta CDR3 across 54 Vbeta and 13 Jbeta. Each CDR3 protein is one row after TCRdb ran MiXCR on the immunoSEQ multiplex PCR reads. The sample contains about 200,000 distinct CDR3 sequences, approximately 95% of which appear only once. The CDR3 sequence is 15 residues long. V was trimmed by 7 bases and J by 4 bases, leaving 19 bases between them. The TCR was taken from a human donor in good health. The rearrangement uses TRBV12-3 or TRBV12-4 and TRBJ1-2, with D hard to call. Sequenced input: CD4+ T cells from PBMCs. The CDR3 is CASTSPTGIPYGYTF. The DNA for the CDR3 is TGTGCCAGCACTTCTCCGACCGGGATCCCCTATGGCTACACCTTC.